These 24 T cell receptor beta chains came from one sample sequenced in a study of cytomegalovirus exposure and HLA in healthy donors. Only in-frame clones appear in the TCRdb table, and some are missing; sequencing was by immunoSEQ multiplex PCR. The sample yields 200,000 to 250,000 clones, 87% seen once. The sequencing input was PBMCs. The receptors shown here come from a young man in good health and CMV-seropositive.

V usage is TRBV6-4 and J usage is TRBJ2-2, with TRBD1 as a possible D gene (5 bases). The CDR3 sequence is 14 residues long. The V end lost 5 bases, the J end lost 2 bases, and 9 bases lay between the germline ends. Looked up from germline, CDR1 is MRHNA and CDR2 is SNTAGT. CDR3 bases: TGTGCCAGCAGTCCCAGGGTTAACACCGGGGAGCTGTTTTTT. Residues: CASSPRVNTGELFF.

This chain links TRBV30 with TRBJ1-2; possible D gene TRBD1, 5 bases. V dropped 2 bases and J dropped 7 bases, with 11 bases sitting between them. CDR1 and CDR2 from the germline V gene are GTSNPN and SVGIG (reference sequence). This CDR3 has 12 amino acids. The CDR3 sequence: CAWSRDRIGYTF. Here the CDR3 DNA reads TGTGCCTGGAGTAGAGACAGAATTGGCTACACCTTC.

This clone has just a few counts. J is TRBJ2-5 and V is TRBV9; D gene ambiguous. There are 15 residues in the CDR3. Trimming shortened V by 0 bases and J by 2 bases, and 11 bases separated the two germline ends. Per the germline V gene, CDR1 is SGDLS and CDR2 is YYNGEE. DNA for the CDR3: TGTGCCAGCAGCGTAGCTGTTGCATCGCAAGAGACCCAGTACTTC. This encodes CASSVAVASQETQYF. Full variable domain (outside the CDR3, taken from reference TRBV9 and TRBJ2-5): DSGVTQTPKHLITATGQRVTLRCSPRSGDLSVYWYQQSLDQGLQFLIQYYNGEERAKGNILERFSAQQFPDLHSELNLSSLELGDSALYFCASSVAVASQETQYFGPGTRLLVL.

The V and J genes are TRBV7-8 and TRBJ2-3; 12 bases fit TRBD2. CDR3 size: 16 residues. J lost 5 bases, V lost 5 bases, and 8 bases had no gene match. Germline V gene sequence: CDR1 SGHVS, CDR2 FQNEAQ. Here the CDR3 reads CASSLTTSGRGDTQYF. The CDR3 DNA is TGTGCCAGCAGCCTTACGACTAGCGGGAGAGGAGATACGCAGTATTTT.

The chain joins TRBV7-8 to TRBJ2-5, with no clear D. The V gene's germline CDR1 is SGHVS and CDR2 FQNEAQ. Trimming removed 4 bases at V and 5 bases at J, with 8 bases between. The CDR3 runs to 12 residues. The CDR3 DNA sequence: TGTGCCAGCAGCTCCGGCGGTGAGACCCAGTACTTC. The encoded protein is CASSSGGETQYF.

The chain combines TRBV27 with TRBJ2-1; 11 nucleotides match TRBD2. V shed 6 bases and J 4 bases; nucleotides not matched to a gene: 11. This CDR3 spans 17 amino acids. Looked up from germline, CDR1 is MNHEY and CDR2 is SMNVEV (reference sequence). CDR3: CASRRSWTSGSYNEQFF. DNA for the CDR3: TGTGCCAGCAGGCGATCTTGGACTAGCGGGTCGTACAATGAGCAGTTCTTC.

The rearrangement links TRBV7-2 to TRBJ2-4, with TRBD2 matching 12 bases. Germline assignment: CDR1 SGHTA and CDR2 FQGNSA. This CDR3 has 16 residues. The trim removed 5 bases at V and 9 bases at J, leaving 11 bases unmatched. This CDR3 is CASSQLAGGRSGIQYF. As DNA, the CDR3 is TGTGCCAGCAGCCAACTAGCGGGAGGCCGGTCCGGCATTCAGTACTTC.

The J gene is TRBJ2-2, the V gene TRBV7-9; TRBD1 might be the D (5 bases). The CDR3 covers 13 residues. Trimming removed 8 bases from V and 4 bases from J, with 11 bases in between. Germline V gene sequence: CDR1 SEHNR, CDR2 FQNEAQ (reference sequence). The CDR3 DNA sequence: TGTGCCAGCGGGGCCAGTTTCACCGGGGAGCTGTTTTTT. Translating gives CASGASFTGELFF.

CDR3 coding DNA: TGCGCCAGCAGCGGGGCTAGCTTTGACAATGAGCAGTTCTTC. Translation: CASSGASFDNEQFF. The chain combines TRBV5-1 with TRBJ2-1; D may match TRBD1 or TRBD2 (5 bases each). The V gene's germline CDR1 is SGHRS and CDR2 YFSETQ. Deletions cut 4 bases from V and 5 bases from J, with 13 bases between. The CDR3 length is 14 residues.

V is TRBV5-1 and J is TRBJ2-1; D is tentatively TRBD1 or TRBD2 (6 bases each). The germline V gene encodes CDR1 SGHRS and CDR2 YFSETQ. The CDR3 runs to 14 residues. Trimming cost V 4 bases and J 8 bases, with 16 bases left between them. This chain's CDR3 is CASSITTGAYEQFF. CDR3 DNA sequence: TGCGCCAGCAGCATAACGACGGGGGCCTATGAGCAGTTCTTC.

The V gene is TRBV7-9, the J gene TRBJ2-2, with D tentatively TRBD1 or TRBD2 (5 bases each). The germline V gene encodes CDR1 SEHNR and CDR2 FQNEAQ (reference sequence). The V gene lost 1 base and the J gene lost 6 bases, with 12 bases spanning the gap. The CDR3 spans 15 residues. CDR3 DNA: TGTGCCAGCAGCTTAGATCTGGGGGACGCCGGGGAGCTGTTTTTT. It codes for CASSLDLGDAGELFF.

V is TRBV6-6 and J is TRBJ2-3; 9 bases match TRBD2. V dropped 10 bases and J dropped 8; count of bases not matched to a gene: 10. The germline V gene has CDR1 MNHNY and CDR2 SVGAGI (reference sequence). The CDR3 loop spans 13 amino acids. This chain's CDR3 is CAIQREEVGTQYF. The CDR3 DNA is TGTGCCATACAGCGGGAGGAGGTGGGTACGCAGTATTTT.

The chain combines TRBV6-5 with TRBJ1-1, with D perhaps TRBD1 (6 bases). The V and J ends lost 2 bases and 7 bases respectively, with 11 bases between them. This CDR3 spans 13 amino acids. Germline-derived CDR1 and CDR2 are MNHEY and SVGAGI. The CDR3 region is CASSYNRVSEAFF. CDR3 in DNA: TGTGCCAGCAGTTACAACAGGGTCAGTGAAGCTTTCTTT.

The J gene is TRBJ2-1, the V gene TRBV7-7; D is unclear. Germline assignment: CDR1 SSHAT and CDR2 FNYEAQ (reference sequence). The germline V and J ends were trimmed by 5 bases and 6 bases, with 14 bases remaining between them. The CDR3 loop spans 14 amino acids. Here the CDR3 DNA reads TGTGCCAGCAGCCCCCGGTACACTGCCAATGAGCAGTTCTTC. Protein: CASSPRYTANEQFF.

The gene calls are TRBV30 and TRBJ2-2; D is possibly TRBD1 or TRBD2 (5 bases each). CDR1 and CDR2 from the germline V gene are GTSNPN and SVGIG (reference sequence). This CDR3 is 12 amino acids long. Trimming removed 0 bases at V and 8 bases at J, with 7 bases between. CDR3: CAWSVGEGELFF. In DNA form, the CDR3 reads TGTGCCTGGAGTGTAGGGGAGGGGGAGCTGTTTTTT.

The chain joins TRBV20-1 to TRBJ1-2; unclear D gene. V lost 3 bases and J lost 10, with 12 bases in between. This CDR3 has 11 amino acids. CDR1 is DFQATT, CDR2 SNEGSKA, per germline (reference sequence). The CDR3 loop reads CSARVGQDYTF. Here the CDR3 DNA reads TGCAGTGCTAGGGTTGGTCAAGACTACACCTTC.

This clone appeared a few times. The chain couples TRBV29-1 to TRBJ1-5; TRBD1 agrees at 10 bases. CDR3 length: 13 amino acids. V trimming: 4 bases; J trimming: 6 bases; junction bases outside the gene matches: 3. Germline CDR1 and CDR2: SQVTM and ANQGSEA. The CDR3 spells CSVATGGIQPQHF. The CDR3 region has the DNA TGCAGCGTTGCGACAGGGGGCATTCAGCCCCAGCATTTT.

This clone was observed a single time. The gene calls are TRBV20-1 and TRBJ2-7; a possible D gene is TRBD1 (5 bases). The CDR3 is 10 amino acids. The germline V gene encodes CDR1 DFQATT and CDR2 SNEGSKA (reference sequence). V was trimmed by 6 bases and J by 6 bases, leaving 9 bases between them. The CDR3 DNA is TGCAGTGCGGGGCTACTCGAGCAGTACTTC. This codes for CSAGLLEQYF.

The CDR3 sequence: CASSVKEKLFF. CDR3 sequence (DNA): TGTGCCAGCAGTGTAAAAGAAAAACTGTTTTTT. The chain employs TRBV2 and TRBJ1-4; D is unresolved. The CDR3 spans 11 residues. V lost 4 bases and J 8 bases, leaving 5 bases between the germline ends. Germline V gives CDR1 SNHLY, CDR2 FYNNEI.

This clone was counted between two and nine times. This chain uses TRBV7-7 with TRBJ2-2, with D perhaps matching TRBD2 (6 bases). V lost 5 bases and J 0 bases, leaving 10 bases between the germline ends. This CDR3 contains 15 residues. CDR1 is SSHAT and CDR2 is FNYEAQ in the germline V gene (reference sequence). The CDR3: CASSIGTSNTGELFF. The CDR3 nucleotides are TGTGCCAGCAGCATTGGGACTTCGAACACCGGGGAGCTGTTTTTT.

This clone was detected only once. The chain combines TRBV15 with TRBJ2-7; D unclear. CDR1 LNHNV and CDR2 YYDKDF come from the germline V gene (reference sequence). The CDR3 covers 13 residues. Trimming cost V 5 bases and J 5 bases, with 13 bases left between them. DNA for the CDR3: TGTGCCACCAGCCCACGGACCGACAACGAGCAGTACTTC. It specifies CATSPRTDNEQYF. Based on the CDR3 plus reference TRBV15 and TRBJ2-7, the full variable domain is DAMVIQNPRYQVTQFGKPVTLSCSQTLNHNVMYWYQQKSSQAPKLLFHYYDKDFNNEADTPDNFQSRRPNTSFCFLDIRSPGLGDTAMYLCATSPRTDNEQYFGPGTRLTVT.

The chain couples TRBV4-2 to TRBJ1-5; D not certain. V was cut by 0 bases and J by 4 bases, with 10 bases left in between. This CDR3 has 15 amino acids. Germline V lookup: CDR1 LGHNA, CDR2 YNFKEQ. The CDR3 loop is CASSQDFSGNQPQHF. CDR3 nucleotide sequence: TGTGCCAGCAGCCAAGATTTTTCAGGTAATCAGCCCCAGCATTTT.

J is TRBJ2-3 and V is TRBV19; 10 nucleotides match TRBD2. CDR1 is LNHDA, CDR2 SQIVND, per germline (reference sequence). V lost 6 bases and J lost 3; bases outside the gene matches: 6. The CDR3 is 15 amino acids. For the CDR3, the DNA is TGTGCCAGTAGCAGGCTAGCGGGAGTGACAGATACGCAGTATTTT. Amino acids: CASSRLAGVTDTQYF.

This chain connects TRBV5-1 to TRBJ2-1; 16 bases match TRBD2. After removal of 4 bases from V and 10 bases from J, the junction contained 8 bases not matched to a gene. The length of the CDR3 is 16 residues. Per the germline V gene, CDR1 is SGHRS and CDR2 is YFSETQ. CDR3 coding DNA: TGCGCCAGCAGCCCGGGACTAGCGGGAGGGCTAGAGGAGCAGTTCTTC. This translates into CASSPGLAGGLEEQFF.